The TCR beta chain described here comes from a study of cytomegalovirus exposure and HLA in healthy donors. Both 60 Vbeta primers and 13 Jbeta primers went into the PCR. Method: immunoSEQ multiplex PCR; TCRdb's copy keeps in-frame clones and lacks some. The sample carries around 89,000 clones, over 70% recorded once. The CDR3 spans 15 residues. V lost 1 base, J lost 0 bases, and 10 bases lay in between. From germline, CDR1 is SGHVS and CDR2 FQNEAQ. Findings of the study overall: A later analysis found TCR association rates differed by HLA locus, highest for DRB1 and lowest for HLA-C.

Notes on this clone: As yet, its antigen is unknown.

The chain is built from TRBV7-8 and TRBJ2-7; a weak D match, TRBD1 (5 bases). The sample comprised PBMCs. This TCR came from a girl aged 2 to 10 in good health and CMV-seropositive. This chain's CDR3 is CASSLVTDSSYEQYF. The DNA of the CDR3 is TGTGCCAGCAGCTTAGTTACTGACAGCTCCTACGAGCAGTACTTC.